This TCR beta chain is from a study of cytomegalovirus exposure and HLA in healthy donors. The germline V gene encodes CDR1 SGHTA and CDR2 FQGTGA. The CDR3 is 14 residues long. Trimming took 5 bases from V and 3 from J, leaving 14 bases between them. Overall study results and limits: As immune exposure information, only CMV serostatus was available. Later examination showed HLA-associated TCR beta chains had greater clonal expansion than equally common others. Within an earlier analysis, most TCR beta V segments proved productive either about 90% or about 30% of the time.

This clone has a handful of counts. The antigen remains unidentified. The PCR employed 60 Vbeta primers together with 13 Jbeta primers. Authors' methods: Tens of millions of unique TCR beta chains, roughly 11 million of them shared, were counted by a later analysis. Some clones are missing from TCRdb's copy, which holds only in-frame ones; the method was immunoSEQ multiplex PCR. For V, J and clone size, that table is used; D and trimming come from the DNA. Of approximately 110,000 clones listed, about two thirds are singletons. The chain links TRBV7-3 to TRBJ2-7; weak D call: TRBD2 (6 bases). The receptor was isolated from a man aged 55-75 years in good health and CMV-seropositive. The specimen sequenced was PBMCs. This CDR3 reads CASSPTGGDYEQYF. The CDR3 nucleotides read TGTGCCAGCAGCCCCACTGGAGGGGACTACGAGCAGTACTTC.